This T cell receptor beta chain was sequenced during a study of siplizumab effects on memory and regulatory T cells. Broader study findings: No more than a minor fraction of alloreactive clones could be traced back to unstimulated subsets. In unstimulated cells, naive T cells appeared more diverse than memory T cells and seemed major alloresponse contributors. Researchers could not give a naive or memory phenotype to roughly 75-95% of proliferating CD4+ or CD8+ clones.

Notes on this clone: Its antigen is not known.

Germline values: CDR1 MDHEN, CDR2 SYDVKM. Trimming pared 1 base from V and 7 bases from J, leaving 7 bases between. The CDR3 is 12 amino acids. Sequenced by immunoSEQ multiplex PCR; TCRdb stores in-frame clones only, minus some. The sample lists approximately 97,000 clones; about 93% were seen once. Sequencing was performed on CD4+ T cells sorted from blood. The rearrangement uses TRBV28 and TRBJ1-1, with D hard to call. This clonotype originated in a human donor in good health. As DNA, the CDR3 is TGTGCCAGCAGTTTATCCGCAGGTGAAGCTTTCTTT. It yields the protein CASSLSAGEAFF.